These T cell receptor beta chains were read from a single sample in a study of cytomegalovirus exposure and HLA in healthy donors. The method was immunoSEQ multiplex PCR; TCRdb's version includes in-frame clones alone and lacks a portion of them. In the table there are approximately 120,000 clones, roughly 81% of which are singletons. Sequenced material: PBMCs. The receptors come from a woman in her 30s in good health and CMV-seronegative. Each CDR3 is given with its conserved first and last residue. A D gene is named only where the DNA matches it firmly. Rows may omit the clone size; those that give it use once, few, many or a size class.

DNA: TGTGCCACCAGCAGAGATTTGAGCTACGAGCAGTACTTC
CDR3: CATSRDLSYEQYF
J: TRBJ2-7
D: .
size: few
V: TRBV15

DNA: TGTGCTAGTGGCCCCGTTCTAGCTGTAGCAGATACGCAGTATTTT
CDR3: CASGPVLAVADTQYF
J: TRBJ2-3
D: .
size: .
V: TRBV12-5

DNA: TGCGCCAGCAGCCCCTCCAGTGAATACACTGAAGCTTTCTTT
CDR3: CASSPSSEYTEAFF
J: TRBJ1-1
D: .
size: .
V: TRBV4-3

DNA: TGTGCCAGCATCAACCGGGGGGAAGGGCGAGAGACCCAGTACTTC
CDR3: CASINRGEGRETQYF
J: TRBJ2-5
D: TRBD2
size: .
V: TRBV2

DNA: TGTGCCTGGAGCAGGAGCGGGAGGGGCAATGAGCAGTTCTTC
CDR3: CAWSRSGRGNEQFF
J: TRBJ2-1
D: TRBD2
size: .
V: TRBV30

DNA: TGTGCCAGCAGTTTTGGGAGGAACACTGAAGCTTTCTTT
CDR3: CASSFGRNTEAFF
J: TRBJ1-1
D: .
size: .
V: TRBV2

DNA: TGTGCCAGCAGTTATGACAGGAACTATGGCTACACCTTC
CDR3: CASSYDRNYGYTF
J: TRBJ1-2
D: .
size: .
V: TRBV6-5

DNA: TGTTCCAGCAGATCCGGGAGCTCCTACGAGCAGTACTTC
CDR3: CSSRSGSSYEQYF
J: TRBJ2-7
D: .
size: .
V: TRBV7-9

DNA: TGCGCCAGCAGCCAAGAGGCAAGCGGGATAGGCAATGAGCAGTTCTTC
CDR3: CASSQEASGIGNEQFF
J: TRBJ2-1
D: TRBD2
size: .
V: TRBV4-3

DNA: TGTGCCAGCAGCGTAGGGTCGGCGGCCACAGATACGCAGTATTTT
CDR3: CASSVGSAATDTQYF
J: TRBJ2-3
D: .
size: once
V: TRBV9

DNA: TGTGCCAGCAGCCCGACAGGGGGAGGGAGCCTGGCTAACTATGGCTACACCTTC
CDR3: CASSPTGGGSLANYGYTF
J: TRBJ1-2
D: TRBD1
size: medium-sized
V: TRBV9

DNA: TGTGCCAGCAGCAACACCGGACAGGGGATCTATGGCTACACCTTC
CDR3: CASSNTGQGIYGYTF
J: TRBJ1-2
D: TRBD1
size: .
V: TRBV5-6

DNA: TGTGCCAGCGGGTCCGGGACATTTGGAAACACCATATATTTT
CDR3: CASGSGTFGNTIYF
J: TRBJ1-3
D: .
size: .
V: TRBV27

DNA: TGCGCCAGCAGCTTGGGTTCAGGGGGCTATAGCACTGAAGCTTTCTTT
CDR3: CASSLGSGGYSTEAFF
J: TRBJ1-1
D: TRBD1
size: .
V: TRBV5-1

DNA: TGTGCCAGCACATGGGGAAGGGGCCAAATGAACACTGAAGCTTTCTTT
CDR3: CASTWGRGQMNTEAFF
J: TRBJ1-1
D: .
size: .
V: TRBV13

DNA: TGTGCCAGCAGCGAGGGAAGCGGTAATCAGCCCCAGCATTTT
CDR3: CASSEGSGNQPQHF
J: TRBJ1-5
D: .
size: once
V: TRBV9

DNA: TGCGCCAGCAGCTCCATCCCACAACAGGGTCCTGGAAACACCATATATTTT
CDR3: CASSSIPQQGPGNTIYF
J: TRBJ1-3
D: .
size: .
V: TRBV5-1

DNA: TGTGCCAGCAGCATAAGCGGGAGCGGGAACGAGCAGTACTTC
CDR3: CASSISGSGNEQYF
J: TRBJ2-7
D: TRBD2
size: .
V: TRBV9

DNA: TGTGCCAGCAGTCTGCGTAGCGATGAGCAGTTCTTC
CDR3: CASSLRSDEQFF
J: TRBJ2-1
D: .
size: .
V: TRBV6-6

DNA: TGTGCCAGCAGCTTAGGGACTAGCTGGGGGATTAACACAGATACGCAGTATTTT
CDR3: CASSLGTSWGINTDTQYF
J: TRBJ2-3
D: TRBD2
size: .
V: TRBV11-2

DNA: TGTGCCAGCAGCTTGGCTCCTCTCTTTCCCGGGGAGCTGTTTTTT
CDR3: CASSLAPLFPGELFF
J: TRBJ2-2
D: .
size: medium-sized
V: TRBV5-8

DNA: TGTGCCAGCACCCCCTGGCAAACCCGGACTAGCGGGGGACCGTTGACCTACGAGCAGTACTTC
CDR3: CASTPWQTRTSGGPLTYEQYF
J: TRBJ2-7
D: TRBD2
size: .
V: TRBV2

DNA: TGTGCCAGCACTTTCAGGGAGCGGGACACAGATACGCAGTATTTT
CDR3: CASTFRERDTDTQYF
J: TRBJ2-3
D: TRBD2
size: .
V: TRBV6-1

DNA: TGTGCCAGCAGCCAAGCCCCCAAAGAGACCCAGTACTTC
CDR3: CASSQAPKETQYF
J: TRBJ2-5
D: .
size: .
V: TRBV4-2

DNA: TGTGCCAGCAGCGTAGCAGTGACAGGGGGATCCGGGGAGCTGTTTTTT
CDR3: CASSVAVTGGSGELFF
J: TRBJ2-2
D: TRBD1
size: .
V: TRBV9

DNA: TGTGCCACTCAGCTAGCGGGAACCGACCAGTACTTC
CDR3: CATQLAGTDQYF
J: TRBJ2-7
D: TRBD2
size: .
V: TRBV6-1

DNA: TGTGCCAGCAGTTACCGTGTGAACACTGAAGCTTTCTTT
CDR3: CASSYRVNTEAFF
J: TRBJ1-1
D: .
size: .
V: TRBV6-5

DNA: TGTGCCAGCAGCTTAGTTGGGGGCTCCGGCAATCAGCCCCAGCATTTT
CDR3: CASSLVGGSGNQPQHF
J: TRBJ1-5
D: .
size: once
V: TRBV7-2

DNA: TGTGCCAGCAGCGGCGTAGGGGGCTTATTCGGCTACACCTTC
CDR3: CASSGVGGLFGYTF
J: TRBJ1-2
D: TRBD1
size: .
V: TRBV6-6

DNA: TGTGCCAGCAGTTTTGGGACAGGGAGTTACTATGGCTACACCTTC
CDR3: CASSFGTGSYYGYTF
J: TRBJ1-2
D: TRBD1
size: .
V: TRBV6-5

DNA: TGTGCCAGCAGTGAACCAGGGGGTGCGCTTGGCTACACCTTC
CDR3: CASSEPGGALGYTF
J: TRBJ1-2
D: TRBD1
size: .
V: TRBV6-1

DNA: TGCGCCAGCAGCCAACTCCACGAAGGGCCGGGGGCTAACTATGGCTACACCTTC
CDR3: CASSQLHEGPGANYGYTF
J: TRBJ1-2
D: .
size: .
V: TRBV4-3

DNA: TGTGCCAGCAGCATTCCGGGACACATGAACACTGAAGCTTTCTTT
CDR3: CASSIPGHMNTEAFF
J: TRBJ1-1
D: .
size: .
V: TRBV7-2

DNA: TGCGCCAGCAGCTTGGACGGACTTAGCAATCAGCCCCAGCATTTT
CDR3: CASSLDGLSNQPQHF
J: TRBJ1-5
D: .
size: few
V: TRBV5-1

DNA: TGTGCCAGCAGCCCCCAGGGCGGGGCGAGCTACGAGCAGTACTTC
CDR3: CASSPQGGASYEQYF
J: TRBJ2-7
D: .
size: .
V: TRBV7-3

DNA: TGTGCCTGGAGTCAGGATAACTATGGCTACACCTTC
CDR3: CAWSQDNYGYTF
J: TRBJ1-2
D: .
size: .
V: TRBV30